The 10 T cell receptor beta chains reported below all come from one sample, sequenced in a study of response to subunit inactivated influenza vaccine. TCRdb re-called the RT-PCR reads with MiXCR, one entry per CDR3 protein. This sample yields 550,000 to 600,000 distinct CDR3 sequences, of which roughly 10% are seen a single time; 10% to 13% belongs to the top ten. The material sequenced was PBMCs from blood, taken on the day of vaccination. Receptor source: a man over 45 who received an inactivated influenza vaccine.

This clonotype has more than one count but fewer than ten. The chain recombines TRBV5-4 with TRBJ2-7; 8 bases align to TRBD1. The germline gives CDR1 SGHNT, CDR2 YYREEE (reference sequence). This CDR3 comprises 15 residues. V gave up 1 base and J gave up 3 bases; unmatched junction bases: 6. The CDR3 DNA sequence: TGTGCCAGCAGCTTGAACCCCACAGGGGGCTACGAGCAGTACTTC. It translates to CASSLNPTGGYEQYF.

This clonotype was recorded a few times. The chain carries TRBV29-1 and TRBJ1-4, with D tentatively TRBD1 (5 bases). The CDR3 has 13 amino acids. The V and J ends lost 6 bases and 1 base respectively, with 9 bases between them. Germline V gene lookup returns CDR1 SQVTM and CDR2 ANQGSEA. CDR3 DNA: TGCAGCGTCACAGGATTAACTAATGAAAAACTGTTTTTT. It encodes CSVTGLTNEKLFF.

This chain joins TRBV7-2 and TRBJ2-7; a weak D match, TRBD2 (7 bases). Germline V gene sequence: CDR1 SGHTA, CDR2 FQGNSA. The CDR3 is made up of 14 amino acids. V lost 0 bases and J lost 7, with 13 bases in between. The chain's CDR3 is CASSLAGGPREQYF. CDR3 nucleotides: TGTGCCAGCAGCTTAGCGGGGGGGCCGAGGGAGCAGTACTTC.

This clonotype showed up many times. The chain recombines TRBV7-9 with TRBJ2-2; no reliable D call. Germline V gives CDR1 SEHNR, CDR2 FQNEAQ (reference sequence). CDR3 size: 14 residues. Trimming removed 1 base from V and 4 bases from J, with 7 bases in between. This chain's CDR3 is CASSLGSTTGELFF. CDR3 bases: TGTGCCAGCAGCTTAGGCTCGACCACCGGGGAGCTGTTTTTT.

The gene calls are TRBV4-3 and TRBJ1-1; TRBD1 matches at 7 bases. This CDR3 region has 17 residues. The junction had 7 bases not matched to a gene; V was cut back by 0 bases and J by 0 bases. Per germline, CDR1 LGHNA and CDR2 YSLEER. CDR3 bases: TGCGCCAGCAGCCAAGAATACGACAGGGAGATGAACACTGAAGCTTTCTTT. Amino acids: CASSQEYDREMNTEAFF.

CDR3 region: CASSLLAGPTGELFF. CDR3 sequence (DNA): TGTGCCAGCAGTCTTCTAGCGGGGCCCACCGGGGAGCTGTTTTTT. The rearrangement links TRBV7-8 to TRBJ2-2; 9 nucleotides line up with TRBD2. Trimming took 6 bases from V and 4 from J; bases not matched to a gene: 6. Germline V gives CDR1 SGHVS, CDR2 FQNEAQ. The length of the CDR3 is 15 residues.

CDR3 nucleotides: TGTGCCAGCAGCGTAAGTGCCGCGTCCTCCTACGAGCAGTACTTC. Protein sequence: CASSVSAASSYEQYF. V is TRBV27 and J is TRBJ2-7; D uncertain. This CDR3 is built from 15 residues. V gave up 6 bases and J gave up 0 bases, with 15 bases separating them. Germline V CDR1 and CDR2: MNHEY, SMNVEV (reference sequence).

This sequence joins TRBV12-3 or TRBV12-4 and TRBJ2-2; D is uncertain. Trimming shortened V by 3 bases and J by 2 bases, and 10 bases separated the two germline ends. The CDR3 is 15 amino acids. DNA of the CDR3: TGTGCCAGCAGTTTCCTGACGACTAACACCGGGGAGCTGTTTTTT. This translates into CASSFLTTNTGELFF.

This clonotype was observed a handful of times. This chain's CDR3 is CASSFRQGLNEQFF. CDR3 DNA: TGTGCCAGCAGCTTCCGACAGGGATTGAATGAGCAGTTCTTC. The chain employs TRBV5-6 and TRBJ2-1; 7 nucleotides agree with TRBD1. Germline V gene data show CDR1 as SGHDT and CDR2 as YYEEEE. V was clipped by 2 bases and J by 7 bases; unmatched bases: 6. The CDR3 covers 14 residues. Full variable domain (outside the CDR3, taken from reference TRBV5-6 and TRBJ2-1): DAGVTQSPTHLIKTRGQQVTLRCSPKSGHDTVSWYQQALGQGPQFIFQYYEEEERQRGNFPDRFSGHQFPNYSSELNVNALLLGDSALYLCASSFRQGLNEQFFGPGTRLTVL.

V usage is TRBV7-2 and J usage is TRBJ2-1, with D uncertain. The CDR3 extends over 16 amino acids. From germline, CDR1 is SGHTA and CDR2 FQGNSA. The V and J ends lost 1 base and 2 bases respectively, with 12 bases between them. The CDR3 region is CASSLEWARAYNEQFF. The DNA of the CDR3 is TGTGCCAGCAGCTTAGAGTGGGCTAGGGCCTACAATGAGCAGTTCTTC.